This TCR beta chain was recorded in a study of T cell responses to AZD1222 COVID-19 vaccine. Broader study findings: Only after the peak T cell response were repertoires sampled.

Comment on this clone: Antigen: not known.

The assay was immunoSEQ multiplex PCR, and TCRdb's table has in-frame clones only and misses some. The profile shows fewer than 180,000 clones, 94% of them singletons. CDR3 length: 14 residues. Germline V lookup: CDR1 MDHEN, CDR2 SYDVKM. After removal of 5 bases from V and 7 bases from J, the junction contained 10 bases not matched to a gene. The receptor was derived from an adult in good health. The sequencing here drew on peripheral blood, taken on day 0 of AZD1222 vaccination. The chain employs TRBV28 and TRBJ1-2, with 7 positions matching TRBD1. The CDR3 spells CASSAGQGDSGYTF. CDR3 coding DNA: TGTGCCAGCAGTGCGGGCCAGGGGGACTCTGGCTACACCTTC.